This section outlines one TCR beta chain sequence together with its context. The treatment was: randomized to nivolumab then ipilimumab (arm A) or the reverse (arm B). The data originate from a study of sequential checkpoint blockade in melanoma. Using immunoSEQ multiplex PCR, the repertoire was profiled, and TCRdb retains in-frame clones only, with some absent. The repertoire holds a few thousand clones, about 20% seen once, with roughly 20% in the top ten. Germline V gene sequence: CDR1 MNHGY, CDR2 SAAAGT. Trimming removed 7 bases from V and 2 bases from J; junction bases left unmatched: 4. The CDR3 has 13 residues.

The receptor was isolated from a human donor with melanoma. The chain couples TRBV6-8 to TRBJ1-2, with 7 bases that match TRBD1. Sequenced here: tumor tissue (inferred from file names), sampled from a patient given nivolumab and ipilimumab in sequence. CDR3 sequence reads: CASNPTGNYGYTF. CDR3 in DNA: TGTGCCAGCAATCCGACAGGGAACTATGGCTACACCTTC.